The next 7 T cell receptor beta chains were all read from a single sample in a study of blood T cell repertoires in COVID-19. Measured with immunoSEQ multiplex PCR; TCRdb has only the in-frame clones, and not every one. This sample has 200,000 to 250,000 clones, with around three quarters found just once. Sequencing was performed on peripheral blood. All receptors come from a woman aged 70-85 years with acute or convalescent COVID-19.

The chain carries TRBV7-8 and TRBJ1-5; 10 positions agree with TRBD1. Germline V CDR1 and CDR2: SGHVS, FQNEAQ. The CDR3 is 18 residues long. The V segment lost 0 bases and the J segment 2 bases; nucleotides outside the gene matches: 7. The chain's CDR3 is CASSLAAGTGVGNQPQHF. DNA of the CDR3: TGTGCCAGCAGCTTAGCCGCCGGGACAGGGGTCGGCAATCAGCCCCAGCATTTT.

V is TRBV5-8 and J is TRBJ2-1, with D maybe TRBD2 (5 bases). V was pared by 1 base and J by 0 bases, with 14 bases between. Germline V gene lookup returns CDR1 SGHTS and CDR2 YDEGEE. This CDR3 contains 17 residues. As DNA, the CDR3 is TGTGCCAGCAGCTTGTTTCGGGGTGGGAGCTCCTACAATGAGCAGTTCTTC. Its translation is CASSLFRGGSSYNEQFF.

V is TRBV7-8 and J is TRBJ2-7, with D possibly being TRBD2 (6 bases). The CDR3 is made up of 18 amino acids. Deletions cut 3 bases from V and 8 bases from J, with 29 bases between. Looked up from germline, CDR1 is SGHVS and CDR2 is FQNEAQ. The chain's CDR3 is CASSFLTLPRGSLRQQYF. The CDR3 DNA follows: TGTGCCAGCAGCTTTCTCACTCTTCCGCGGGGATCTTTACGCCAGCAGTACTTC.

CDR3 region: CASSSGLAGITDTQYF. The CDR3, as DNA: TGTGCCAGCAGCTCAGGACTAGCGGGGATTACAGATACGCAGTATTTT. This chain joins TRBV11-2 and TRBJ2-3; 12 nucleotides align to TRBD2. This CDR3 is built from 16 residues. Unmatched junction bases numbered 5, after V lost 4 bases and J lost 3 bases. Germline values: CDR1 SGHAT, CDR2 FQNNGV.

The chain has TRBV18 and TRBJ2-7; 13 bases line up with TRBD2. The CDR3 has 16 amino acids. Germline CDR1 KGHSH, CDR2 LQKENI. The ends lost 0 bases at V and 2 bases at J; junction bases unmatched: 1. DNA for the CDR3: TGTGCCAGCTCACCACCGGGACTAGCGGGGCCCTACGAGCAGTACTTC. It specifies CASSPPGLAGPYEQYF. Full variable domain (outside the CDR3, taken from reference TRBV18 and TRBJ2-7): NAGVMQNPRHLVRRRGQEARLRCSPMKGHSHVYWYRQLPEEGLKFMVYLQKENIIDESGMPKERFSAEFPKEGPSILRIQQVVRGDSAAYFCASSPPGLAGPYEQYFGPGTRLTVT.

The chain combines TRBV2 with TRBJ1-1, with no clear D. Per germline, CDR1 SNHLY and CDR2 FYNNEI. The CDR3 totals 14 residues. Trimming cost V 0 bases and J 1 base, with 6 bases left between them. The CDR3 loop is CASSEARENTEAFF. The CDR3 region has the DNA TGTGCCAGCAGTGAAGCACGGGAGAACACTGAAGCTTTCTTT.

The chain employs TRBV5-5 and TRBJ2-1; a possible D gene is TRBD1 (6 bases). CDR3 length equals 15 residues. Trimming took off 4 bases at V and 9 bases at J, with 20 bases between the two ends. The germline gives CDR1 SGHKS, CDR2 YYEKEE (reference sequence). CDR3 coding DNA: TGTGCCAGCAGCCGCCGGGACGCAGCGACAGGTGAGCAGTTCTTC. Translating it yields CASSRRDAATGEQFF.